These T cell receptor beta chains were read from a single sample in a study of cytomegalovirus exposure and HLA in healthy donors. This table comes from immunoSEQ multiplex PCR, and its TCRdb copy is limited to in-frame clones, with some not included. The sample holds some 100,000 clones, 81% seen once. The sequenced sample consisted of PBMCs. These receptor sequences come from a woman in her twenties or thirties in good health and CMV-seronegative. CDR3s include the opening cysteine and the closing phenylalanine or tryptophan. The D gene is left open where the match is weak. The size of a clone is reported for some rows only, either as once, few or many, or as a class for expanded clones.

J	size	D	V	DNA	CDR3
TRBJ2-7	NA	NA	TRBV5-1	TGCGCCAGCAGCCAGACCGGAGCCAATACCTACGAGCAGTACTTC	CASSQTGANTYEQYF
TRBJ2-5	few	TRBD2	TRBV6-1	TGTGCCAGCAGTGAAGGGGGTTTCGGGACTATAGAGACCCAGTACTTC	CASSEGGFGTIETQYF
TRBJ1-5	NA	TRBD1	TRBV5-1	TGCGCCAGCAGCTTGGACAGGGGAGATAATCAGCCCCAGCATTTT	CASSLDRGDNQPQHF
TRBJ1-1	NA	NA	TRBV11-2	TGTGCCAGCAGCTTTCCAGGGGATCATGCTGAAGCTTTCTTT	CASSFPGDHAEAFF
TRBJ1-5	once	NA	TRBV19	TGTGCCAGTACCAGTATACCCTCCCAGCCCCAGCATTTT	CASTSIPSQPQHF
TRBJ2-7	NA	NA	TRBV28	TGTGCCAGCAGCCCCACTAGAATTCACGAGCAGTACTTC	CASSPTRIHEQYF
TRBJ1-3	once	NA	TRBV10-3	TGTGCCATCAGTGAGATTCTAGCGGACTCTGGAAACACCATATATTTT	CAISEILADSGNTIYF
TRBJ1-5	NA	NA	TRBV7-2	TGTGCCAGCAGCTTGGGCAGGGAAGGGCTCCAGCATTTT	CASSLGREGLQHF
TRBJ2-3	NA	TRBD2	TRBV9	TGTGCCAGCAGCAGCGGGGCGGGAAGCGCAGATACGCAGTATTTT	CASSSGAGSADTQYF
TRBJ2-7	NA	NA	TRBV7-9	TGTGCCAGTCGAACCGGGAACGAAGCCTACGAGCAGTACTTC	CASRTGNEAYEQYF
TRBJ2-3	NA	TRBD2	TRBV7-2	TGTGCCAGCAGCCCCAGAACTAGCGGGATGACGCAGTATTTT	CASSPRTSGMTQYF
TRBJ2-6	once	NA	TRBV5-4	TGTGCCAGCAGCCAAGATGGGGGGACCGGGGCCAACGTCCTGACTTTC	CASSQDGGTGANVLTF
TRBJ2-1	NA	TRBD2	TRBV5-6	TGTGCCAGCAGCTTGAGACTAGCGGGGCCCAATGAGCAGTTCTTC	CASSLRLAGPNEQFF
TRBJ2-3	NA	NA	TRBV19	TGTGCCAGTAGTATCGTGGGAGTGGGAGATACGCAGTATTTT	CASSIVGVGDTQYF
TRBJ2-7	NA	TRBD1	TRBV7-2	TGTGCCAGCAGCCCGAACAGGGGGAGCTACTACGAGCAGTACTTC	CASSPNRGSYYEQYF
TRBJ1-5	once	NA	TRBV6-1	TGTGCCAGCAGTCCTCGGGGCGGGGATCAGCCCCAGCATTTT	CASSPRGGDQPQHF
TRBJ1-2	few	TRBD1	TRBV18	TGTGCCAGCTCACCGACAGGGAACTATGGCTACACCTTC	CASSPTGNYGYTF
TRBJ2-7	few	TRBD1	TRBV2	TGTGCCAGCAGTGAGGGCAGGGGGCTCTACGAGCAGTACTTC	CASSEGRGLYEQYF
TRBJ1-4	NA	NA	TRBV5-1	TGCGCCAGCAGCTTGGGTCAAGGGGATAATGAAAAACTGTTTTTT	CASSLGQGDNEKLFF
TRBJ2-5	NA	TRBD1	TRBV6-1	TGTGCCAGCAGCCTTAGGACAGGTCTCGGTACCCAGTACTTC	CASSLRTGLGTQYF